The source of this T cell receptor (beta chain) is a study of cytomegalovirus exposure and HLA in healthy donors. The study's findings and limits: Compared with the roughly 670-donor mean, an Asian-associated ancestry cluster reportedly had fewer N-insertions, according to a later analysis.

PCR amplification relied on 60 Vbeta primers (plus 13 Jbeta primers). Repertoires were generated with immunoSEQ multiplex PCR, while TCRdb's copy carries only in-frame clones and drops some. The sample data list around 52,000 clones. Regarding this clone: Its antigen is not identified.

Sequencing was carried out using PBMCs. The TCR comes from a woman aged 45-65 years in good health and CMV-seropositive.

Written as DNA, the CDR3 is TGTGCCAGCAGCCGGGACTCCGACTCTGGAAACACCATATATTTT. Its translation is CASSRDSDSGNTIYF. V gene TRBV5-4 combines with J gene TRBJ1-3; tentative D call: TRBD1 (5 bases). The ends were cut back, 4 bases at V and 0 bases at J, with 11 bases in the middle. CDR3 length: 15 amino acids. Germline loops: CDR1 SGHNT, CDR2 YYREEE (reference sequence).